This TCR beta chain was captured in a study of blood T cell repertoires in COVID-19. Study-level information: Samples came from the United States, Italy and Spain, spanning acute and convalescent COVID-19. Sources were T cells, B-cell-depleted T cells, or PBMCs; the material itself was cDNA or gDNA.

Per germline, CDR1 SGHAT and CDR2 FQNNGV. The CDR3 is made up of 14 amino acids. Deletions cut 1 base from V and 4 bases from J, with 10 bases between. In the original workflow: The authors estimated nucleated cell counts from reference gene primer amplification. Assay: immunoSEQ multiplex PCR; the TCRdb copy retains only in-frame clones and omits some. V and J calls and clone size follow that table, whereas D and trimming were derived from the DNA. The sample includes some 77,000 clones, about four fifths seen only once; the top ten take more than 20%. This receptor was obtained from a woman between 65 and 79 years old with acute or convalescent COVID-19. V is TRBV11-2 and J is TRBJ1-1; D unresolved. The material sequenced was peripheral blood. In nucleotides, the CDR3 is TGTGCCAGCAGCTTAGCGCGAAGAGGCACTGAAGCTTTCTTT. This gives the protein CASSLARRGTEAFF.